Given below is one T cell receptor beta chain in context. The data derive from a study of blood T cell repertoires in COVID-19. V was clipped by 5 bases and J by 0 bases, with 20 bases between them. The CDR3 runs to 18 residues. Germline CDR1 is MNHNY and CDR2 is SVGAGI (reference sequence). TCRdb's table, derived via immunoSEQ multiplex PCR, lists solely in-frame clones and lacks some. The sample gives 190,000 or so clones, approximately 90% of which show up once; roughly 2.9% is in the top ten. The receptor was derived from a woman in her twenties or thirties with active or convalescent COVID-19. The sample comprised peripheral blood. The chain is built from TRBV6-6 and TRBJ1-3, with D perhaps matching TRBD1 (6 bases). CDR3 protein: CASSPPDSLQTSGNTIYF. The CDR3 DNA follows: TGTGCCAGCAGTCCCCCGGACAGCCTGCAAACCTCTGGAAACACCATATATTTT.